Included here is one T cell receptor (beta chain) sequence, with context. The antigen is unknown. The data originate from a study of cytomegalovirus exposure and HLA in healthy donors. Researchers ran the PCR with 60 Vbeta and 13 Jbeta primers. TCRdb's table, derived via immunoSEQ multiplex PCR, lists solely in-frame clones and lacks some. The sample gives 100,000 or so clones, less than 80% of which show up once; 2.5% to 3.5% is in the top ten. Study-wide results and caveats: Certain indistinguishable V segments, among them TRBV6-2 and TRBV6-3, were excluded. Researchers reportedly found TCR beta sequences accurately predicted most subjects' HLA-A and HLA-B alleles. Specific recognition of CMV antigens was confirmed in vitro for three chains (all CMV-associated).

The CDR3 totals 11 residues. V lost 5 bases and J 13 bases, leaving 11 bases between the germline ends. Germline V CDR1 and CDR2: LNHNV, YYDKDF (reference sequence). Sequences were obtained from PBMCs. This receptor was taken from a woman in her thirties or forties in good health and CMV-seronegative. This chain connects TRBV15 to TRBJ1-4; a weak D match, TRBD1 (6 bases). CDR3: CATSQRDTLFF. The CDR3 DNA is TGTGCCACCAGCCAGCGGGACACACTGTTTTTT.